This T cell receptor beta chain was retrieved from a study of T cell responses to AZD1222 COVID-19 vaccine. Study results and caveats: At baseline, just a handful of AZD1222 recipients tested seropositive.

V gave up 1 base and J gave up 1 base; unmatched junction bases: 2. Per the germline V gene, CDR1 is SGHDT and CDR2 is YYEEEE. The CDR3 totals 14 residues. Sequencing was performed with immunoSEQ multiplex PCR; in TCRdb, only in-frame clones are kept and a portion is missing. The sample records roughly 100,000 clones, roughly 91% being singletons. As regards this clone: Its antigen remains unidentified.

The sequences come from peripheral blood, collected on day 0 of AZD1222 vaccination. The sequence was collected from an adult in good health. The chain links TRBV5-6 to TRBJ2-7; 7 nucleotides match TRBD1. The CDR3 reads CASSLKGQSYEQYF. In DNA, the CDR3 is TGTGCCAGCAGCTTGAAGGGACAGTCCTACGAGCAGTACTTC.